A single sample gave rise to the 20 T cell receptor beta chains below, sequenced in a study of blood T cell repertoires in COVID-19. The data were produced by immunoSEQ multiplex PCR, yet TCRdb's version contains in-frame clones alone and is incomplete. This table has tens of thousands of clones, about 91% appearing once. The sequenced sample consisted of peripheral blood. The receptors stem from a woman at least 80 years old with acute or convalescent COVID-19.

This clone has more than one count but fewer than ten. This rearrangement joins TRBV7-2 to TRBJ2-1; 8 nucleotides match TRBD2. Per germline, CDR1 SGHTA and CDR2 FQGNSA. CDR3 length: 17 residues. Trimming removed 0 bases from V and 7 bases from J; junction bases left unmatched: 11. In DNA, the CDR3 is TGTGCCAGCAGCTTAGCGGGGTTAGGGGCGGGAGGAAATGAGCAGTTCTTC. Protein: CASSLAGLGAGGNEQFF.

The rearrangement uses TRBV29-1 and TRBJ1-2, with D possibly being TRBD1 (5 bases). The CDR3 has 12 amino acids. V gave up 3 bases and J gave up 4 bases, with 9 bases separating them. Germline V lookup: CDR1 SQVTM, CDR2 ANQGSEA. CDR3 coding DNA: TGCAGCGTTGACGGGGGGGGCTATGGCTACACCTTC. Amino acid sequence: CSVDGGGYGYTF.

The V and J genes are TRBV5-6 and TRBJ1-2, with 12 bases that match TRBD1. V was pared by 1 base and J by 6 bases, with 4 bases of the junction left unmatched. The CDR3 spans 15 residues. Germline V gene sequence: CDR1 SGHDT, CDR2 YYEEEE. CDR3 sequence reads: CASSLPGTGGHGYTF. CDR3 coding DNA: TGTGCCAGCAGCTTGCCCGGGACAGGGGGCCATGGCTACACCTTC.

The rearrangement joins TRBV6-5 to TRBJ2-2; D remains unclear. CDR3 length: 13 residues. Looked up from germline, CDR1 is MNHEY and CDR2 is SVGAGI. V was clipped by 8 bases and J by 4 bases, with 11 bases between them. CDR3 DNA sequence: TGTGCCAGCGGAACGCGGAGCACCGGGGAGCTGTTTTTT. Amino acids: CASGTRSTGELFF.

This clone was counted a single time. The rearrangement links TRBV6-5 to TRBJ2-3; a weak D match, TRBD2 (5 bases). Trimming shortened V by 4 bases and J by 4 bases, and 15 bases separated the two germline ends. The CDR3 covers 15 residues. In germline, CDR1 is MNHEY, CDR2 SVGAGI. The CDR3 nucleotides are TGTGCCAGCAGTTTTCGAGGGAACGCCCCAGATACGCAGTATTTT. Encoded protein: CASSFRGNAPDTQYF.

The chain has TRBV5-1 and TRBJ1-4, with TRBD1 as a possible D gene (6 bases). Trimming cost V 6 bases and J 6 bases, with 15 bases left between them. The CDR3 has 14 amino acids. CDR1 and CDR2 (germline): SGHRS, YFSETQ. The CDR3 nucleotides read TGCGCCAGCATGTTGGGGGCGAAGGATGAAAAACTGTTTTTT. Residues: CASMLGAKDEKLFF.

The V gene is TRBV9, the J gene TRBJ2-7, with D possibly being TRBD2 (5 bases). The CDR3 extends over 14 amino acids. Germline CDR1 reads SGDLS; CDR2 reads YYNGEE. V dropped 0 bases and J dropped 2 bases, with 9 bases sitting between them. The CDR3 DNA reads TGTGCCAGCAGCGTAGCCGGGGAGACCTACGAGCAGTACTTC. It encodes CASSVAGETYEQYF.

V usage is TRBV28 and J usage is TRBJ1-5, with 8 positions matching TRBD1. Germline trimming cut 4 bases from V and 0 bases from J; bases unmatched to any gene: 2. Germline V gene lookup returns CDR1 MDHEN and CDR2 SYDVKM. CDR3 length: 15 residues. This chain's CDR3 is CASSSRGPSNQPQHF. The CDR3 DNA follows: TGTGCCAGCAGTTCCAGGGGGCCTAGCAATCAGCCCCAGCATTTT.

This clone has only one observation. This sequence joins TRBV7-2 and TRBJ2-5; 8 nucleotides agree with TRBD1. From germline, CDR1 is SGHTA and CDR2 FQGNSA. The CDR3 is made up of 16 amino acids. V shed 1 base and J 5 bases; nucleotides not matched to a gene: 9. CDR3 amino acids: CASSLVATGAGETQYF. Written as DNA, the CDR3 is TGTGCCAGCAGCTTAGTAGCGACAGGGGCGGGGGAGACCCAGTACTTC. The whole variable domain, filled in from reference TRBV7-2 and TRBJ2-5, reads GAGVSQSPSNKVTEKGKDVELRCDPISGHTALYWYRQSLGQGLEFLIYFQGNSAPDKSGLPSDRFSAERTGGSVSTLTIQRTQQEDSAVYLCASSLVATGAGETQYFGPGTRLLVL.

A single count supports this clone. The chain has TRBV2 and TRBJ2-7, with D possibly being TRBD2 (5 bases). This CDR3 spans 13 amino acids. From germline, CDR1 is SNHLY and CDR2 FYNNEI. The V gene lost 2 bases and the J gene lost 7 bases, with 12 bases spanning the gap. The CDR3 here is CASSEFEGREQYF. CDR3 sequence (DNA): TGTGCCAGCAGTGAATTTGAGGGTAGGGAGCAGTACTTC.

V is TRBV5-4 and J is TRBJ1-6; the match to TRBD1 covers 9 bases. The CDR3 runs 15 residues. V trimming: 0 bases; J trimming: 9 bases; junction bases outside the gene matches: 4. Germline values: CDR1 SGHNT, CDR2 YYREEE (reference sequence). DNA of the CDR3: TGTGCCAGCAGCTTGGAACGGGACAGGGCTTCACCCCTCCACTTT. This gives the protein CASSLERDRASPLHF.

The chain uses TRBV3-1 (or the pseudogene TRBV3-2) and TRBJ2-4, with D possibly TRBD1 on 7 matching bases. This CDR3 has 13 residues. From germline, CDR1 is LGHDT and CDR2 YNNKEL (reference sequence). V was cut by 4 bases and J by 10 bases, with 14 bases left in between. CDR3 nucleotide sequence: TGTGCCAGCAGCCTTCAGACAGGGAGGATTCAGTACTTC. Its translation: CASSLQTGRIQYF.

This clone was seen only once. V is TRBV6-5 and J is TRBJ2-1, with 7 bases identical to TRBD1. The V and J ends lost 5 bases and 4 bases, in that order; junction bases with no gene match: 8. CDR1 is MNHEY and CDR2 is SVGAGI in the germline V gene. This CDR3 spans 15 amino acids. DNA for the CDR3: TGTGCCAGCAGTCCTCGACAGGGAACTTACAATGAGCAGTTCTTC. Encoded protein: CASSPRQGTYNEQFF.

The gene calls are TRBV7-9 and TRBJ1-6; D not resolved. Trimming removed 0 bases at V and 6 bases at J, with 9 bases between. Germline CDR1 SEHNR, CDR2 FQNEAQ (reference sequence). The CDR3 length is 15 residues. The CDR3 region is CASSLARQLNSPLHF. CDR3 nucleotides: TGTGCCAGCAGCTTAGCGCGGCAGCTTAATTCACCCCTCCACTTT.

CDR3 in amino acids: CAISGKGFGMNTEAFF. The CDR3 nucleotides read TGTGCCATCAGTGGTAAAGGTTTCGGGATGAACACTGAAGCTTTCTTT. This sequence joins TRBV10-3 and TRBJ1-1, with D unclear. Germline CDR1 and CDR2: ENHRY and SYGVKD. This CDR3 is built from 16 residues. The germline V and J ends were trimmed by 4 bases and 0 bases, with 15 bases remaining between them.

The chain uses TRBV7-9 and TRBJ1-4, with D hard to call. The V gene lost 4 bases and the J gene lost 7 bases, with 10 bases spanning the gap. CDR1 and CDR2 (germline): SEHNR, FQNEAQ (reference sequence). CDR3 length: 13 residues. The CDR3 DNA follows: TGTGCCAGCAGCTCCGGTTTCGGTGAAAAACTGTTTTTT. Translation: CASSSGFGEKLFF. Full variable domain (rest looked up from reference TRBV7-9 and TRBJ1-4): DTGVSQNPRHKITKRGQNVTFRCDPISEHNRLYWYRQTLGQGPEFLTYFQNEAQLEKSRLLSDRFSAERPKGSFSTLEIQRTEQGDSAMYLCASSSGFGEKLFFGSGTQLSVL.

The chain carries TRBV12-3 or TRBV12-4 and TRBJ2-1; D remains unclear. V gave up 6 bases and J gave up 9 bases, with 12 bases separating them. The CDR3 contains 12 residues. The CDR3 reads CASSSTPSEQFF. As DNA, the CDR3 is TGTGCCAGCAGCTCAACACCATCTGAGCAGTTCTTC.

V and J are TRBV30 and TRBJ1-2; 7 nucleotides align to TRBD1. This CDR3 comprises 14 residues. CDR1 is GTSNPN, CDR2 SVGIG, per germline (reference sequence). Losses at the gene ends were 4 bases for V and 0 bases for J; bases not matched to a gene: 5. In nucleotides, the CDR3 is TGTGCCTGGATAAAGGGGGCAGCTAACTATGGCTACACCTTC. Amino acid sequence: CAWIKGAANYGYTF.

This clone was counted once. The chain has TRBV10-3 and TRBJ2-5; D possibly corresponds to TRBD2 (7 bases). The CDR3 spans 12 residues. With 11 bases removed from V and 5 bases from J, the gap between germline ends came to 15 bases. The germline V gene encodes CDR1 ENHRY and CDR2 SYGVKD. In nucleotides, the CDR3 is TGTGCCTCCGGGGGGCAGGGGGAGACCCAGTACTTC. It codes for CASGGQGETQYF.

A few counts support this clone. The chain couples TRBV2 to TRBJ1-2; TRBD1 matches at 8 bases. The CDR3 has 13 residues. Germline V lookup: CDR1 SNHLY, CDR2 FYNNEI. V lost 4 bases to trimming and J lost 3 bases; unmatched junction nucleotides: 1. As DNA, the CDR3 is TGTGCCAGCAGTGCAGGGGGCGACTATGGCTACACCTTC. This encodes CASSAGGDYGYTF.